The source of this T cell receptor beta chain is a study of CXCR3-negative and CXCR3-positive naive CD8 T cells. Study as a whole: Libraries each contributed about 1.5 +/- 0.3 million TRB reads, for roughly 130 million in total. Study observations and caveats: More hydrophobic TRB CDR3s were found in CXCR3-positive naive cells than in CXCR3-negative naive cells. TCR strength was inferred from TRB CDR3 properties, while surface CD5 was comparable between naive subsets. Researchers reported similar TRBV-TRBJ usage in naive CXCR3-negative and CXCR3-positive cells, though memory differed.

CD45RO-CCR7+CD27+CD95- was the phenotype of naive CD8+ T cells. UMI-labeled 5' RACE yielded the TRB cDNA libraries. TCRdb reprocessed the 5' RACE reads and keeps a single row for each CDR3 protein, giving no DNA. The data show some 150,000 distinct CDR3 sequences, and the top ten clones hold 0.4% to 0.5%. Concerning this clonotype: Its target is not known.

The CDR3 spans 15 residues. The germline gives CDR1 LGHNA, CDR2 YSLEER. Source material: naive CXCR3+ CD8+ T cells from blood. The sample's subset: CD45RO-CCR7+CD27+CD95- naive CD8+ T cells expressing CXCR3 (TNR3+). The chain is built from TRBV4-3 and TRBJ2-1; TCRdb names TRBD1, which stays unverified in the absence of DNA. This receptor was taken from a human donor in good health. Some clones in this sample may be carry-over from other donors' samples. CDR3 sequence reads: CASSQDQGPYNEQFF.